What follows are 15 T cell receptor beta chains derived from one specimen sequenced in a study of T cells after somatic rescue of genetic block. Assay: immunoSEQ multiplex PCR; the TCRdb copy retains only in-frame clones and omits some. The sample lists 15,000 or so clones, around three quarters occurring once. Sequences were obtained from peripheral blood mononuclear cells (PBMCs). The receptors here all came from a boy younger than 18.

V is TRBV28 and J is TRBJ2-7; D not certain. Germline V gene data show CDR1 as MDHEN and CDR2 as SYDVKM. V was clipped by 8 bases and J by 4 bases, with 18 bases between them. This CDR3 comprises 14 residues. In DNA, the CDR3 is TGTGCCAGCGCTCCTACTACCCCCGCTTACGAGCAGTACTTC. Encoded protein: CASAPTTPAYEQYF.

The chain employs TRBV19 and TRBJ1-6, with D possibly being TRBD1 (6 bases). Germline CDR1 is LNHDA and CDR2 is SQIVND (reference sequence). The CDR3 contains 15 residues. V lost 6 bases, J lost 10 bases, and 19 bases lay in between. The CDR3 nucleotides are TGTGCCAGTAGCCGGTTGACAGGCGGGAAATCACCCCTCCACTTT. Protein product: CASSRLTGGKSPLHF.

The chain recombines TRBV6-5 with TRBJ2-4; no clear D. Per the germline V gene, CDR1 is MNHEY and CDR2 is SVGAGI. V lost 5 bases to trimming and J lost 7 bases, with 15 bases between them. The CDR3 is 14 amino acids. The CDR3 loop reads CASSQAKGKNIQYF. The CDR3 bases are TGTGCCAGCAGTCAGGCCAAGGGAAAGAACATTCAGTACTTC.

The chain employs TRBV30 and TRBJ2-2; tentative D call: TRBD1 (6 bases). From germline, CDR1 is GTSNPN and CDR2 SVGIG (reference sequence). V lost 2 bases to trimming and J lost 0 bases, with 13 bases between them. The CDR3 spans 16 residues. CDR3 DNA sequence: TGTGCCTGGAGTTCTCCGACAGGTACGAACACCGGGGAGCTGTTTTTT. It yields the protein CAWSSPTGTNTGELFF.

This clone was seen a handful of times. The chain links TRBV7-3 to TRBJ2-5, with 7 bases identical to TRBD1. The trim removed 5 bases at V and 7 bases at J, leaving 7 bases unmatched. Germline V CDR1 and CDR2: SGHTA, FQGTGA. CDR3 size: 13 residues. In DNA form, the CDR3 reads TGTGCCAGCAGCCAAGGGACAGATACGACCCAGTACTTC. It codes for CASSQGTDTTQYF.

This clone was recorded a few times. This rearrangement joins TRBV10-1 to TRBJ1-1; D perhaps matches TRBD1 (5 bases). The CDR3 is 14 amino acids. The ends were cut back, 1 base at V and 5 bases at J, with 11 bases in the middle. Germline V gene lookup returns CDR1 WNHNN and CDR2 SYGVQD (reference sequence). In DNA, the CDR3 is TGCGCCAGCAGTGAGTTTGGGGCTAGGACTGAAGCTTTCTTT. This translates into CASSEFGARTEAFF.

J is TRBJ2-1 and V is TRBV25-1; TRBD2 agrees at 8 bases. Germline loops: CDR1 MGHDK, CDR2 SYGVNS. CDR3 length: 16 residues. V was pared by 1 base and J by 9 bases, with 11 bases of the junction left unmatched. CDR3 amino acids: CASSELERGLLGEQFF. DNA of the CDR3: TGTGCCAGCAGTGAATTGGAGCGGGGGTTATTAGGTGAGCAGTTCTTC.

This clone showed up just a few times. J is TRBJ2-5 and V is TRBV27; 10 bases line up with TRBD1. Germline values: CDR1 MNHEY, CDR2 SMNVEV (reference sequence). Losses at the gene ends were 3 bases for V and 4 bases for J; bases not matched to a gene: 14. The CDR3 sequence is 18 residues long. CDR3 DNA: TGTGCCAGCAGTTTTATTAAGACAGGGGGCTCCTGGGGAGAGACCCAGTACTTC. Its translation is CASSFIKTGGSWGETQYF.

The chain carries TRBV5-5 and TRBJ2-7, with a possible D match to TRBD1 (5 bases). The germline V gene encodes CDR1 SGHKS and CDR2 YYEKEE (reference sequence). The V end lost 0 bases, the J end lost 5 bases, and 15 bases lay between the germline ends. This CDR3 is built from 15 residues. The CDR3 sequence: CASSLGGRLKNEQYF. CDR3 nucleotides: TGTGCCAGCAGCTTGGGGGGCAGGCTCAAAAACGAGCAGTACTTC.

This chain uses TRBV6-1 with TRBJ2-5; D ambiguous. Germline V gives CDR1 MNHNS, CDR2 SASEGT. The ends were cut back, 0 bases at V and 1 base at J, with 9 bases in the middle. The CDR3 totals 15 residues. The CDR3 spells CASSEANPPQETQYF. CDR3 coding DNA: TGTGCCAGCAGTGAAGCGAACCCACCCCAAGAGACCCAGTACTTC.

By share, this clone counts as medium-sized. V usage is TRBV2 and J usage is TRBJ1-2, with D hard to call. CDR1 is SNHLY, CDR2 FYNNEI, per germline. The CDR3 runs 12 residues. Trimming took off 6 bases at V and 3 bases at J, with 8 bases between the two ends. The DNA for the CDR3 is TGTGCCAGCAGGGACGGCTACTATGGCTACACCTTC. It codes for CASRDGYYGYTF.

V is TRBV10-3 and J is TRBJ2-7; 7 bases are shared with TRBD1. The CDR3 loop spans 13 amino acids. The ends lost 6 bases at V and 4 bases at J; junction bases unmatched: 6. In germline, CDR1 is ENHRY, CDR2 SYGVKD. CDR3 in DNA: TGTGCCATCAGGGACAGGAATAAGTACGAGCAGTACTTC. It specifies CAIRDRNKYEQYF.

This sequence joins TRBV5-1 and TRBJ2-5; D uncertain. Germline V gene data show CDR1 as SGHRS and CDR2 as YFSETQ. Trimming took off 2 bases at V and 2 bases at J, with 4 bases between the two ends. This CDR3 contains 12 residues. DNA of the CDR3: TGCGCCAGCAGCTTAAGTCAAGAGACCCAGTACTTC. It encodes CASSLSQETQYF.

The chain has TRBV28 and TRBJ2-2, with unresolved D. V was clipped by 5 bases and J by 1 base, with 8 bases between them. Germline CDR1 MDHEN, CDR2 SYDVKM. The CDR3 length is 14 residues. The CDR3 region is CASSPQWNTGELFF. For the CDR3, the DNA is TGTGCCAGCAGTCCCCAATGGAACACCGGGGAGCTGTTTTTT. The whole variable domain, filled in from reference TRBV28 and TRBJ2-2, reads DVKVTQSSRYLVKRTGEKVFLECVQDMDHENMFWYRQDPGLGLRLIYFSYDVKMKEKGDIPEGYSVSREKKERFSLILESASTNQTSMYLCASSPQWNTGELFFGEGSRLTVL.

V usage is TRBV10-3 and J usage is TRBJ2-7; TRBD2 aligns across 7 bases. In germline, CDR1 is ENHRY, CDR2 SYGVKD. The CDR3 runs to 16 residues. The ends lost 6 bases at V and 0 bases at J; junction bases unmatched: 11. CDR3 DNA: TGTGCCATCAGCCCCTCTCCCCGGGAGGTCTCCTACGAGCAGTACTTC. Encoded protein: CAISPSPREVSYEQYF.